This record looks at one TCR beta chain sequence and its context. Which antigen it targets is not known. The germline gene is not matched at one end of the junction; a read error may be the cause. The library came from the immunoSEQ multiplex PCR assay. For TCR sequencing, RNA was extracted from every sample and reverse transcribed into cDNA to serve as template. First-strand cDNA was synthesized with SuperScript III using a 2:1 mix of oligo-dT and random hexamers. A synthetic immune receptor repertoire was used to measure amplification bias, and any remaining bias was corrected computationally. Turning to the authors' computational methods: Raw reads were preprocessed for error removal, and CDR3 was defined according to IMGT conventions as running from the conserved cysteine to phenylalanine. To get clonality, Shannon entropy was normalized by log2 of the number of productive unique TCRs and the result was subtracted from 1. Whether scalp clones were CD4 or CD8 was inferred by matching scalp TCRbeta sequences against CD4 and CD8 repertoires sorted from blood. TCRdb mirrors the immuneACCESS table, restricted to in-frame sequences. Some clones are absent from its copies; in checked studies, under half trace to an unresolved V gene, and the reason for the others is unknown. V and J calls and clone size are as listed in that table; D and trimming were resolved from the DNA. The sample includes 110,000 to 150,000 clones, with less than 65% observed a single time. Together, the top ten hold around 34% of the sample.

The data are from a study of CD8+ T cells in alopecia areata (dated by TCRdb to about 2018). For context, the study as a whole: High-throughput TCRbeta sequencing was used to examine T cell clonal expansion in alopecia areata in both the C3H/HeJ mouse model and human patients. Human TCRbeta sequencing covered scalp tissue and sorted CD4+ and CD8+ peripheral blood T cells from patchy and totalis/universalis alopecia areata patients and healthy controls. Clonality in the scalp was compared among normal scalp (n=4), patchy alopecia areata scalp (n=8), and alopecia totalis/universalis scalp (n=8). TCRbeta CDR3 regions were amplified by immunoSEQ multiplex PCR with 35 Vbeta forward and 13 Jbeta reverse primers. RNA was extracted with the PAXgene miRNA kit for fixed scalp, the miRNeasy kit for PBMCs, and the RNeasy kit for mouse skin.

PBMCs were separated by density centrifugation and stained for CD3, CD4 and CD8, after which CD4+ and CD8+ T cells were sorted on a FACSAria. Unaffected controls provided scalp biopsies and blood samples. The CDR3 runs 14 amino acids, cysteine and phenylalanine included. CDR3 DNA only is kept here, 42 bases in frame from base 1. The germline V gene yields MNHNS for CDR1 and SASEGT for CDR2. Study-wide findings and limitations: Higher clonality and more expanded CD8+ clones were observed in lesional scalp than in normal scalp, particularly in alopecia totalis/universalis, a finding suggestive of antigenic drive. Shared TCR sequences between patients were less evident than in mice, which may be partly attributable to HLA diversity in the patient population. Resident alphabeta T cells in normal human skin are also sequenced, complicating scalp TCR repertoire analysis, unlike mouse skin dominated by gammadelta T cells.

Sequencing was carried out using CD8+ T cells sorted from blood. This TCR was sampled from a human donor in good health. The V gene is TRBV6-1 and the J gene is TRBJ1-3; perhaps TRBD1 is the D gene, with 5 bases matching. The CDR3 in this case is CASSEDSSGNTIYF. The nucleotide sequence reads TGTGCCAGCAGCGAAGACAGCTCTGGAAACACCATATATTTT.